This T cell receptor beta chain was retrieved from a study of T cell clones after liver transplantation. About the research overall: Without induction therapy, subjects received standard immunosuppression until 12-24 months post-transplant.

Sequenced by immunoSEQ multiplex PCR; TCRdb stores in-frame clones only, minus some. The sample includes about 74,000 clones, under 90% seen only once; the top ten take roughly 0.54%. As concerns this clone: Antigen specificity is unknown.

Broader study findings: These preliminary findings come from unstandardized post-transplant sampling times. A significant post-transplant drop in circulating graft-donor-reactive CD4 TCRbeta sequences occurred in most of the 8 subjects.

Losses at the gene ends were 0 bases for V and 5 bases for J; bases not matched to a gene: 6. The CDR3 has 16 residues. Germline lookup yields CDR1 LGHNA and CDR2 YSLEER. The chain is built from TRBV4-3 and TRBJ1-3; 8 bases match TRBD1. The sequence derives from a human donor who received a liver transplant. Specimen: CD4+ T cells from blood, collected before liver transplant. DNA of the CDR3: TGCGCCAGCAGCCAAGACCAAACAGGGGGGAGAAACACCATATATTTT. It translates to CASSQDQTGGRNTIYF.